The rows below give T cell receptor beta chains drawn from one sample of a study of human T cells and chemical hapten exposure. TCRdb independently ran MiXCR on the RACE reads; one entry per CDR3 protein. The sample consists of about 47,000 distinct CDR3 sequences, roughly 4.2% of them appearing once. The sequencing input was whole blood. Receptors originate from a human donor in good health. Some clones in this sample may be carry-over from other donors' samples. The CDR3 runs from the conserved cysteine through the conserved F or W. D genes are given only for firm matches. Part of the rows lack a size; the others show once, few, many or a class for expanded clones.

cdr3_aa: CASSQGLQGKKNTEAFF
cdr3_nt: TGCGCCAGCAGCCAAGGGCTGCAGGGGAAGAAGAACACTGAAGCTTTCTTT
j_call: TRBJ1-1
cdr3_length: 17
v_call: TRBV4-1
clone_size: many
d_call: NA

cdr3_aa: CASSPGTWAGGGEQYF
cdr3_nt: TGTGCCAGCAGCCCCGGGACATGGGCGGGAGGGGGCGAGCAGTACTTC
j_call: TRBJ2-7
cdr3_length: 16
v_call: TRBV6-5
clone_size: NA
d_call: TRBD2

cdr3_aa: CASSLRPRSQPQHF
cdr3_nt: TGTGCCAGCAGTTTGAGACCTAGGAGTCAGCCCCAGCATTTT
j_call: TRBJ1-5
cdr3_length: 14
v_call: TRBV28
clone_size: many
d_call: NA

cdr3_aa: CASSRGRSTDTQYF
cdr3_nt: TGTGCCAGCAGCCGCGGGAGAAGCACAGATACGCAGTATTTT
j_call: TRBJ2-3
cdr3_length: 14
v_call: TRBV4-2
clone_size: many
d_call: TRBD2

cdr3_aa: CASSSRLAGGQETQYF
cdr3_nt: TGCGCCAGCAGCTCCCGACTAGCGGGAGGCCAAGAGACCCAGTACTTC
j_call: TRBJ2-5
cdr3_length: 16
v_call: TRBV5-1
clone_size: many
d_call: TRBD2

cdr3_aa: CASGLAGGFSYNEQFF
cdr3_nt: TGTGCCAGCGGTCTAGCGGGAGGGTTCTCCTACAATGAGCAGTTCTTC
j_call: TRBJ2-1
cdr3_length: 16
v_call: TRBV6-1
clone_size: many
d_call: TRBD2

cdr3_aa: CASSLVGTDTQYF
cdr3_nt: TGTGCCAGCAGCTTAGTTGGCACAGATACGCAGTATTTT
j_call: TRBJ2-3
cdr3_length: 13
v_call: TRBV7-2
clone_size: many
d_call: NA

cdr3_aa: CASSLSQGAQTGNQPQHF
cdr3_nt: TGTGCCAGCAGTTTGTCACAGGGGGCGCAGACCGGCAATCAGCCCCAGCATTTT
j_call: TRBJ1-5
cdr3_length: 18
v_call: TRBV28
clone_size: NA
d_call: TRBD1

cdr3_aa: CASSVATGGGEKLFF
cdr3_nt: TGTGCCAGCTCGGTAGCGACAGGGGGCGGTGAAAAACTGTTTTTT
j_call: TRBJ1-4
cdr3_length: 15
v_call: TRBV18
clone_size: once
d_call: TRBD1

cdr3_aa: CASSLGPSSNQPQHF
cdr3_nt: TGTGCCAGCAGTTTAGGCCCGTCTAGCAATCAGCCCCAGCATTTT
j_call: TRBJ1-5
cdr3_length: 15
v_call: TRBV28
clone_size: few
d_call: NA

cdr3_aa: CASSSETGTGELFF
cdr3_nt: TGTGCCAGCAGCTCCGAGACAGGGACCGGGGAGCTGTTTTTT
j_call: TRBJ2-2
cdr3_length: 14
v_call: TRBV5-4
clone_size: NA
d_call: TRBD1

cdr3_aa: CASSLGLTGDPPGDTQYF
cdr3_nt: TGTGCCAGCAGCTTAGGACTTACAGGGGACCCTCCGGGAGATACGCAGTATTTT
j_call: TRBJ2-3
cdr3_length: 18
v_call: TRBV7-2
clone_size: many
d_call: TRBD1

cdr3_aa: CASREGPGANVLTF
cdr3_nt: TGTGCCAGCAGGGAGGGCCCTGGGGCCAACGTCCTGACTTTC
j_call: TRBJ2-6
cdr3_length: 14
v_call: TRBV6-1
clone_size: NA
d_call: NA

cdr3_aa: CSGLQGARTEAFF
cdr3_nt: TGCAGTGGTCTACAGGGGGCTAGGACTGAAGCTTTCTTT
j_call: TRBJ1-1
cdr3_length: 13
v_call: TRBV20-1
clone_size: many
d_call: TRBD1

cdr3_aa: CASTGEPYNEQFF
cdr3_nt: TGTGCCAGCACAGGGGAACCTTACAATGAGCAGTTCTTC
j_call: TRBJ2-1
cdr3_length: 13
v_call: TRBV18
clone_size: many
d_call: TRBD1

cdr3_aa: CASSPSGTGGREQYF
cdr3_nt: TGTGCCAGCAGCCCTTCCGGGACAGGGGGGCGTGAGCAGTACTTC
j_call: TRBJ2-7
cdr3_length: 15
v_call: TRBV11-2
clone_size: many
d_call: TRBD1

cdr3_aa: CASSTRAAQAGSYEQYF
cdr3_nt: TGTGCCAGCAGTACCAGAGCGGCGCAAGCGGGGTCTTACGAGCAGTACTTC
j_call: TRBJ2-7
cdr3_length: 17
v_call: TRBV6-5
clone_size: many
d_call: TRBD2

cdr3_aa: CASSFRGAGGGDTQYF
cdr3_nt: TGTGCCAGCAGCTTCCGTGGGGCGGGAGGGGGAGATACGCAGTATTTT
j_call: TRBJ2-3
cdr3_length: 16
v_call: TRBV11-2
clone_size: NA
d_call: TRBD2

cdr3_aa: CASSVAGSRETQYF
cdr3_nt: TGTGCCAGCAGCGTAGCCGGGTCCCGAGAGACCCAGTACTTC
j_call: TRBJ2-5
cdr3_length: 14
v_call: TRBV9
clone_size: NA
d_call: NA

cdr3_aa: CASSLGGAYSNQPQHF
cdr3_nt: TGCGCCAGCAGCTTAGGTGGGGCCTATAGCAATCAGCCCCAGCATTTT
j_call: TRBJ1-5
cdr3_length: 16
v_call: TRBV5-1
clone_size: few
d_call: NA

cdr3_aa: CASSQGPGYEQYF
cdr3_nt: TGCGCCAGCAGCCAAGGTCCAGGGTACGAGCAGTACTTC
j_call: TRBJ2-7
cdr3_length: 13
v_call: TRBV4-1
clone_size: many
d_call: NA

cdr3_aa: CASSTERSTDTQYF
cdr3_nt: TGTGCCAGCAGCACAGAGCGGAGCACAGATACGCAGTATTTT
j_call: TRBJ2-3
cdr3_length: 14
v_call: TRBV7-9
clone_size: many
d_call: NA

cdr3_aa: CSVEGRAGREQYF
cdr3_nt: TGCAGCGTTGAAGGTCGGGCCGGAAGGGAGCAGTACTTC
j_call: TRBJ2-7
cdr3_length: 13
v_call: TRBV29-1
clone_size: many
d_call: NA

cdr3_aa: CASSSGTSGRGNEQFF
cdr3_nt: TGTGCCAGCAGCTCCGGGACTAGCGGGAGGGGGAATGAGCAGTTCTTC
j_call: TRBJ2-1
cdr3_length: 16
v_call: TRBV5-4
clone_size: many
d_call: TRBD2

cdr3_aa: CASRRSTSTDTQYF
cdr3_nt: TGTGCCAGCAGACGATCTACTAGCACAGATACGCAGTATTTT
j_call: TRBJ2-3
cdr3_length: 14
v_call: TRBV27
clone_size: many
d_call: NA

cdr3_aa: CASSPGQGANEQFF
cdr3_nt: TGCGCCAGCAGTCCTGGACAGGGTGCCAATGAGCAGTTCTTC
j_call: TRBJ2-1
cdr3_length: 14
v_call: TRBV5-1
clone_size: many
d_call: TRBD1

cdr3_aa: CASSSIGGAGTPYEQYF
cdr3_nt: TGTGCCAGCAGCTCCATAGGGGGGGCAGGCACCCCCTACGAGCAGTACTTC
j_call: TRBJ2-7
cdr3_length: 17
v_call: TRBV11-2
clone_size: many
d_call: NA

cdr3_aa: CSATGTVEANYGYTF
cdr3_nt: TGCAGCGCCACCGGGACCGTTGAAGCTAACTATGGCTACACCTTC
j_call: TRBJ1-2
cdr3_length: 15
v_call: TRBV29-1
clone_size: many
d_call: NA

cdr3_aa: CASSLAGLGGTEAFF
cdr3_nt: TGTGCCAGCAGCTTAGCGGGGCTTGGGGGGACTGAAGCTTTCTTT
j_call: TRBJ1-1
cdr3_length: 15
v_call: TRBV7-2
clone_size: NA
d_call: NA

cdr3_aa: CAISPRSEGNNEQFF
cdr3_nt: TGTGCCATCAGCCCCCGCTCCGAAGGCAACAATGAGCAGTTCTTC
j_call: TRBJ2-1
cdr3_length: 15
v_call: TRBV10-3
clone_size: many
d_call: NA

cdr3_aa: CASSLALGTPAKESNTGELFF
cdr3_nt: TGTGCCAGCAGCTTAGCCCTCGGGACACCAGCTAAGGAGTCGAACACCGGGGAGCTGTTTTTT
j_call: TRBJ2-2
cdr3_length: 21
v_call: TRBV7-9
clone_size: many
d_call: NA

cdr3_aa: CATSGLQTRGRGETQYF
cdr3_nt: TGTGCCACCAGCGGATTGCAAACAAGGGGCAGGGGCGAGACCCAGTACTTC
j_call: TRBJ2-5
cdr3_length: 17
v_call: TRBV15
clone_size: many
d_call: NA

cdr3_aa: CASSLDVIGDYTF
cdr3_nt: TGTGCCAGCAGTTTAGATGTGATAGGAGACTACACCTTC
j_call: TRBJ1-2
cdr3_length: 13
v_call: TRBV12-3/TRBV12-4
clone_size: NA
d_call: NA

cdr3_aa: CAWGHGTSGPVPGPYEQYF
cdr3_nt: TGTGCCTGGGGGCACGGGACTAGCGGGCCCGTTCCCGGACCCTACGAGCAGTACTTC
j_call: TRBJ2-7
cdr3_length: 19
v_call: TRBV30
clone_size: few
d_call: TRBD2

cdr3_aa: CASSRQAYEQYF
cdr3_nt: TGTGCCAGCAGCCGTCAGGCCTACGAGCAGTACTTC
j_call: TRBJ2-7
cdr3_length: 12
v_call: TRBV2
clone_size: NA
d_call: NA

cdr3_aa: CASSLRLAGGPGEQYF
cdr3_nt: TGTGCCAGCAGCTTGAGACTAGCGGGAGGGCCGGGGGAGCAGTACTTC
j_call: TRBJ2-7
cdr3_length: 16
v_call: TRBV9
clone_size: NA
d_call: TRBD2

cdr3_aa: CSARQGALEETQYF
cdr3_nt: TGCAGCGCGAGACAGGGGGCACTGGAAGAGACCCAGTACTTC
j_call: TRBJ2-5
cdr3_length: 14
v_call: TRBV29-1
clone_size: many
d_call: TRBD1

cdr3_aa: CSATARDTQYF
cdr3_nt: TGCAGTGCTACCGCTAGAGATACGCAGTATTTT
j_call: TRBJ2-3
cdr3_length: 11
v_call: TRBV20-1
clone_size: many
d_call: NA

cdr3_aa: CASSFNRGRSSYNSPLHF
cdr3_nt: TGTGCCAGCAGTTTCAACAGAGGACGGAGCTCCTATAATTCACCCCTCCACTTT
j_call: TRBJ1-6
cdr3_length: 18
v_call: TRBV12-3/TRBV12-4
clone_size: many
d_call: NA

cdr3_aa: CASSTSYGYTF
cdr3_nt: TGTGCCAGCAGTACCTCCTATGGCTACACCTTC
j_call: TRBJ1-2
cdr3_length: 11
v_call: TRBV6-5
clone_size: many
d_call: NA

cdr3_aa: CASSLSRRSAGNTIYF
cdr3_nt: TGTGCCAGCAGCCTCTCCCGGCGCTCCGCTGGAAACACCATATATTTT
j_call: TRBJ1-3
cdr3_length: 16
v_call: TRBV9
clone_size: NA
d_call: NA

cdr3_aa: CASSAQGGQPQHF
cdr3_nt: TGTGCCAGCAGTGCTCAGGGAGGTCAGCCCCAGCATTTT
j_call: TRBJ1-5
cdr3_length: 13
v_call: TRBV6-4
clone_size: many
d_call: NA

cdr3_aa: CASSFNTGTEKLFF
cdr3_nt: TGCGCCAGCAGCTTCAACACCGGGACAGAAAAACTGTTTTTT
j_call: TRBJ1-4
cdr3_length: 14
v_call: TRBV5-1
clone_size: many
d_call: NA

cdr3_aa: CASSELGGGTDTQYF
cdr3_nt: TGTGCCAGCAGTGAGCTTGGTGGGGGCACAGATACGCAGTATTTT
j_call: TRBJ2-3
cdr3_length: 15
v_call: TRBV25-1
clone_size: NA
d_call: NA

cdr3_aa: CASGTGPGNEQFF
cdr3_nt: TGCGCCAGCGGGACTGGACCGGGCAATGAGCAGTTCTTC
j_call: TRBJ2-1
cdr3_length: 13
v_call: TRBV4-1
clone_size: many
d_call: NA

cdr3_aa: CASRHRTGGYGYTF
cdr3_nt: TGTGCCAGCAGACATAGGACAGGGGGCTATGGCTACACCTTC
j_call: TRBJ1-2
cdr3_length: 14
v_call: TRBV2
clone_size: many
d_call: TRBD1

cdr3_aa: CASRSQGMEVQETQYF
cdr3_nt: TGTGCCAGCAGATCACAGGGAATGGAGGTCCAAGAGACCCAGTACTTC
j_call: TRBJ2-5
cdr3_length: 16
v_call: TRBV28
clone_size: NA
d_call: NA

cdr3_aa: CASSLLGSTSKNTEAFF
cdr3_nt: TGTGCCAGCAGTTTATTAGGGAGCACAAGCAAGAACACTGAAGCTTTCTTT
j_call: TRBJ1-1
cdr3_length: 17
v_call: TRBV27
clone_size: few
d_call: NA

cdr3_aa: CASSLTRGSEAFF
cdr3_nt: TGTGCCAGCAGTTTAACCAGGGGATCTGAAGCTTTCTTT
j_call: TRBJ1-1
cdr3_length: 13
v_call: TRBV12-3/TRBV12-4
clone_size: many
d_call: NA

cdr3_aa: CASRGEGHRNTEAFF
cdr3_nt: TGCGCCAGCAGGGGGGAGGGTCATCGGAACACTGAAGCTTTCTTT
j_call: TRBJ1-1
cdr3_length: 15
v_call: TRBV10-2
clone_size: NA
d_call: NA

cdr3_aa: CASSLFGGKTYEQYF
cdr3_nt: TGTGCCAGCAGTTTATTCGGTGGGAAGACCTACGAGCAGTACTTC
j_call: TRBJ2-7
cdr3_length: 15
v_call: TRBV28
clone_size: NA
d_call: NA

cdr3_aa: CASSPFDSTPQYF
cdr3_nt: TGTGCCAGCAGCCCTTTCGACAGTACCCCGCAGTATTTT
j_call: TRBJ2-3
cdr3_length: 13
v_call: TRBV14
clone_size: many
d_call: NA

cdr3_aa: CASRISNYGYTF
cdr3_nt: TGTGCCAGTCGGATATCTAACTATGGCTACACCTTC
j_call: TRBJ1-2
cdr3_length: 12
v_call: TRBV28
clone_size: many
d_call: NA

cdr3_aa: CASSLPPQRPGVHNSPLHF
cdr3_nt: TGTGCCAGCAGTTTACCACCCCAAAGGCCGGGGGTGCATAATTCACCCCTCCACTTT
j_call: TRBJ1-6
cdr3_length: 19
v_call: TRBV27
clone_size: NA
d_call: NA

cdr3_aa: CASSYGARGTDTQYF
cdr3_nt: TGTGCCAGCAGTTACGGGGCGAGGGGCACAGATACGCAGTATTTT
j_call: TRBJ2-3
cdr3_length: 15
v_call: TRBV6-5
clone_size: many
d_call: NA